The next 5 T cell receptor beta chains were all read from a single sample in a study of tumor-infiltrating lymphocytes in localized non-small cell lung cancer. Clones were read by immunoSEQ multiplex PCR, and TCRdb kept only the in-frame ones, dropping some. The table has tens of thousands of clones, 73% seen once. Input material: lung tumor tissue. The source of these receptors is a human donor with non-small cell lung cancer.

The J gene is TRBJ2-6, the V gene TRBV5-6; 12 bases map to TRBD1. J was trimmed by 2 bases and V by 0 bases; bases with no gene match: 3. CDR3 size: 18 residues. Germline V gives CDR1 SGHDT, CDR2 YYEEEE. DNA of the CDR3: TGTGCCAGCAGCTTGGTGGGACAGGGGGCCACTGGGGCCAACGTCCTGACTTTC. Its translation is CASSLVGQGATGANVLTF.

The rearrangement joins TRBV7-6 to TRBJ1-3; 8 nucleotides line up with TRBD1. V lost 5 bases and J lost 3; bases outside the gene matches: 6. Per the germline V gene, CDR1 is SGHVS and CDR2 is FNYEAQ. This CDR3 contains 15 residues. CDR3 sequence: CASSQAGGFGNTIYF. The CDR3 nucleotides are TGTGCCAGCAGCCAAGCAGGGGGCTTTGGAAACACCATATATTTT.

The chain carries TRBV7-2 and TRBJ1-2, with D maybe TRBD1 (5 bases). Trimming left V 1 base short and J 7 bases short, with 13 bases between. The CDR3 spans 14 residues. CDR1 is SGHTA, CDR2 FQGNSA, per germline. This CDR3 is CASSLEARGAGYTF. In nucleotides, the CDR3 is TGTGCCAGCAGCTTAGAGGCGAGGGGAGCTGGCTACACCTTC.

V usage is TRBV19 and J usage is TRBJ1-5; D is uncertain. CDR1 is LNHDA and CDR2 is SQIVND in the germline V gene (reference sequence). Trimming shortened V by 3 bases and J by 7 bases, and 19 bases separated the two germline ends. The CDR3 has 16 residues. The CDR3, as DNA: TGTGCCAGTAGTATCCCCCCCGCGGTCGGTGGACAGCCCCAGCATTTT. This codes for CASSIPPAVGGQPQHF.

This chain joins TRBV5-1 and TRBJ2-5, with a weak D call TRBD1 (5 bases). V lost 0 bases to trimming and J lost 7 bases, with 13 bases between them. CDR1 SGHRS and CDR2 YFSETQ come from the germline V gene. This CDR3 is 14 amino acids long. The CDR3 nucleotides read TGCGCCAGCAGCTTGGCAGGGAATCCGGGGACCCAGTACTTC. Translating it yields CASSLAGNPGTQYF. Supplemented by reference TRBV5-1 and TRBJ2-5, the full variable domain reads KAGVTQTPRYLIKTRGQQVTLSCSPISGHRSVSWYQQTPGQGLQFLFEYFSETQRNKGNFPGRFSGRQFSNSRSEMNVSTLELGDSALYLCASSLAGNPGTQYFGPGTRLLVL.